The entry that follows covers one T cell receptor beta chain sequence. The antigen is unknown. This sample was included in a study of T cell clones after liver transplantation. Study details: Apart from three HCV-positive recipients, transplants were for non-autoimmune, non-viral reasons.

Whole-study results and caveats: Small, mixed patient groups and varying post-transplant times limit these conclusions. Migration into the graft, not deletion, may explain lost graft donor-reactive T cells.

CDR3 length equals 13 residues. Produced via immunoSEQ multiplex PCR; TCRdb's table is partial and in-frame only. In the table there are tens of thousands of clones, 60% to 75% of which are singletons. This TCR was recovered from a human patient who received a liver transplant. Some T cells may be provided by the graft donor. The chain has TRBV21-1 and TRBJ2-5; the D call in the table, TRBD1, was not verified against the DNA. TRBV21-1 is a known pseudogene. The sample here was CD4+ T cells from blood, taken at the 22-month timepoint. The CDR3 DNA sequence: TGTGCCAGCAGCCCGACAGGTGAAGAGACCCAGTACTTC. This sequence encodes CASSPTGEETQYF.